These 21 T cell receptor beta chains were sequenced from one sample in a study of cytomegalovirus exposure and HLA in healthy donors. TCRdb keeps only in-frame clones here, not all; method: immunoSEQ multiplex PCR. The table has 150,000 to 200,000 clones, approximately 85% seen once. Sequenced: PBMCs. The receptors originated from a woman aged 18-29 years in good health and CMV-seronegative.

This clone has ten or more counts. V and J are TRBV10-3 and TRBJ1-1, with TRBD1 identical over 8 bases. Germline CDR1 reads ENHRY; CDR2 reads SYGVKD. Trimming removed 10 bases from V and 1 base from J; junction bases left unmatched: 8. The CDR3 is 14 amino acids. The CDR3 sequence is CATDREGANTEAFF. CDR3 sequence (DNA): TGTGCCACGGACAGGGAGGGGGCGAACACTGAAGCTTTCTTT.

The CDR3 DNA sequence: TGTGCTAGTGGTGACACCTACGAGCAGTACTTC. This codes for CASGDTYEQYF. This rearrangement joins TRBV12-5 to TRBJ2-7; D not certain. The V gene lost 5 bases and the J gene lost 2 bases, with 4 bases spanning the gap. The CDR3 covers 11 residues. CDR1 and CDR2 (germline): LGHNT, FRNRAP.

The rearrangement uses TRBV7-2 and TRBJ2-5, with 10 positions matching TRBD2. The CDR3 is 16 amino acids. Trimming took 1 base from V and 5 from J; bases not matched to a gene: 7. CDR1 is SGHTA, CDR2 FQGNSA, per germline. The CDR3: CASSLGASGSRETQYF. CDR3 bases: TGTGCCAGCAGCTTAGGGGCTAGCGGGAGTCGCGAGACCCAGTACTTC.

V is TRBV11-2 and J is TRBJ2-1, with 8 positions matching TRBD2. The germline V gene has CDR1 SGHAT and CDR2 FQNNGV. With 5 bases clipped from V and 4 bases from J, the junction kept 10 bases outside the gene matches. The CDR3 contains 16 residues. CDR3 protein: CASSPGRGGRYNEQFF. The CDR3 DNA sequence: TGTGCCAGCAGCCCCGGGAGGGGCGGGAGGTACAATGAGCAGTTCTTC. Full variable domain (missing parts from reference TRBV11-2 and TRBJ2-1): EAGVAQSPRYKIIEKRQSVAFWCNPISGHATLYWYQQILGQGPKLLIQFQNNGVVDDSQLPKDRFSAERLKGVDSTLKIQPAKLEDSAVYLCASSPGRGGRYNEQFFGPGTRLTVL.

The V gene is TRBV5-4, the J gene TRBJ2-2, with 8 bases identical to TRBD1. With 4 bases clipped from V and 7 bases from J, the junction kept 3 bases outside the gene matches. Germline lookup yields CDR1 SGHNT and CDR2 YYREEE (reference sequence). The CDR3 sequence is 13 residues long. The CDR3 is CASSQGAGGELFF. CDR3 bases: TGTGCCAGCAGCCAGGGGGCTGGCGGGGAGCTGTTTTTT.

This sequence joins TRBV7-9 and TRBJ2-2; the match to TRBD2 covers 11 bases. CDR1 is SEHNR and CDR2 is FQNEAQ in the germline V gene (reference sequence). Germline trimming cut 5 bases from V and 3 bases from J; bases unmatched to any gene: 8. The CDR3 contains 17 residues. The CDR3 sequence is CASSLIAGGLHTGELFF. The DNA for the CDR3 is TGTGCCAGCAGCCTGATAGCGGGAGGGTTACACACCGGGGAGCTGTTTTTT.

This sequence joins TRBV30 and TRBJ1-2, with 11 nucleotides matching TRBD1. This CDR3 comprises 12 residues. V shed 5 bases and J 8 bases; nucleotides not matched to a gene: 4. CDR1 and CDR2 (germline): GTSNPN, SVGIG (reference sequence). DNA for the CDR3: TGTGCCTGGGCTCGGACAGGGGGCGGCTACACCTTC. Translation gives CAWARTGGGYTF.

This clone showed up just once. V gene TRBV6-5 combines with J gene TRBJ1-1, with 7 positions matching TRBD1. Germline CDR1 MNHEY, CDR2 SVGAGI. The CDR3 is made up of 15 amino acids. Trimming at V came to 6 bases and at J to 2 bases, leaving 9 bases not matched to a gene. This CDR3 is CASSKGAGSNTEAFF. For the CDR3, the DNA is TGTGCCAGCAGCAAGGGGGCAGGGTCAAACACTGAAGCTTTCTTT.

This clone was found once. This chain joins TRBV19 and TRBJ2-1; 7 positions match TRBD2. CDR3 size: 15 residues. From germline, CDR1 is LNHDA and CDR2 SQIVND (reference sequence). V lost 5 bases and J lost 3; bases outside the gene matches: 7. CDR3 sequence reads: CASSPGAGYYNEQFF. CDR3 nucleotides: TGTGCCAGTAGTCCTGGAGCGGGATACTACAATGAGCAGTTCTTC.

The chain is built from TRBV6-6 and TRBJ2-7; D is perhaps TRBD2 (5 bases). The V gene's germline CDR1 is MNHNY and CDR2 SVGAGI (reference sequence). The ends were cut back, 8 bases at V and 5 bases at J, with 16 bases in the middle. The CDR3 extends over 13 amino acids. In nucleotides, the CDR3 is TGTGCCAGCGGGTTATACTTCGGGAACGAGCAGTACTTC. As protein: CASGLYFGNEQYF.

The V and J genes are TRBV30 and TRBJ2-7, with TRBD1 matching 7 bases. Germline CDR1 GTSNPN, CDR2 SVGIG (reference sequence). J gave up 4 bases and V 3 bases, and 15 bases lay outside the gene matches. This CDR3 has 16 residues. CDR3 protein: CAWSPNTGTAVYEQYF. The CDR3 nucleotides are TGTGCCTGGAGCCCTAATACCGGGACAGCTGTTTACGAGCAGTACTTC.

This clone was recorded a few times. V and J are TRBV5-6 and TRBJ1-6, with D possibly being TRBD1 (5 bases). This CDR3 comprises 13 residues. Deletions cut 4 bases from V and 9 bases from J, with 11 bases between. Germline CDR1 is SGHDT and CDR2 is YYEEEE. The CDR3, as DNA: TGTGCCAGCAGCGGGCGGGGGGGTTCACCCCTCCACTTT. This sequence encodes CASSGRGGSPLHF.

The gene calls are TRBV7-8 and TRBJ2-1; D is undetermined. The CDR3 runs to 16 residues. Per germline, CDR1 SGHVS and CDR2 FQNEAQ. V lost 0 bases to trimming and J lost 3 bases, with 12 bases between them. The CDR3: CASSLAGVSNYNEQFF. The DNA for the CDR3 is TGTGCCAGCAGCTTAGCAGGAGTCTCCAACTACAATGAGCAGTTCTTC. Supplemented by reference TRBV7-8 and TRBJ2-1, the full variable domain reads GAGVSQSPRYKVAKRGQDVALRCDPISGHVSLFWYQQALGQGPEFLTYFQNEAQLDKSGLPSDRFFAERPEGSVSTLKIQRTQQEDSAVYLCASSLAGVSNYNEQFFGPGTRLTVL.

The V gene is TRBV30, the J gene TRBJ1-3; D may be TRBD1 (5 bases). V was shortened by 6 bases and J by 1 base, with 10 bases between the two germline ends. Germline V gene lookup returns CDR1 GTSNPN and CDR2 SVGIG (reference sequence). This CDR3 has 13 amino acids. The CDR3 sequence: CACKTDSGNTIYF. As DNA, the CDR3 is TGTGCCTGCAAGACAGATTCTGGAAACACCATATATTTT.

A single count supports this clone. The rearrangement links TRBV30 to TRBJ2-2; 7 bases are a match to TRBD2. CDR3 length: 13 amino acids. Trimming took 5 bases from V and 2 from J; bases not matched to a gene: 2. The germline V gene encodes CDR1 GTSNPN and CDR2 SVGIG (reference sequence). As DNA, the CDR3 is TGTGCCTGGCGGGGGGACAACACCGGGGAGCTGTTTTTT. It specifies CAWRGDNTGELFF.

This rearrangement joins TRBV18 to TRBJ2-7, with a weak D call TRBD1 (5 bases). This CDR3 spans 13 amino acids. Germline V gene sequence: CDR1 KGHSH, CDR2 LQKENI. The ends were cut back, 0 bases at V and 6 bases at J, with 9 bases in the middle. CDR3 in DNA: TGTGCCAGCTCACCACCGCAGGGTACCGAGCAGTACTTC. Translating it yields CASSPPQGTEQYF.

This clone was found a few times. The chain couples TRBV14 to TRBJ2-7, with D unclear. The germline V gene encodes CDR1 SGHDN and CDR2 FVKESK. Trimming took 8 bases from V and 3 from J, leaving 5 bases between them. This CDR3 region has 10 residues. This chain's CDR3 is CASHYYEQYF. The CDR3 bases are TGTGCCAGCCACTACTACGAGCAGTACTTC.

The count of this clone is one. The chain employs TRBV6-5 and TRBJ2-3; no reliable D call. Looked up from germline, CDR1 is MNHEY and CDR2 is SVGAGI. Trimming removed 4 bases at V and 0 bases at J, with 8 bases between. This CDR3 contains 14 residues. The CDR3 reads CASSSGSSTDTQYF. CDR3 coding DNA: TGTGCCAGCAGTTCCGGGTCTAGCACAGATACGCAGTATTTT.

The chain carries TRBV11-2 and TRBJ2-7; a possible D gene is TRBD1 (6 bases). In germline, CDR1 is SGHAT, CDR2 FQNNGV. V lost 6 bases and J 0 bases, leaving 15 bases between the germline ends. The CDR3 is 15 amino acids. The CDR3 bases are TGTGCCAGCAGAATACCGGGACATAACTCCTACGAGCAGTACTTC. Its translation is CASRIPGHNSYEQYF.

CDR3 amino acids: CASRLDRMEREKLFF. The CDR3 region has the DNA TGTGCCAGTAGGCTTGACAGGATGGAAAGGGAAAAACTGTTTTTT. The V call is TRBV19, the J call TRBJ1-4; the D gene is possibly TRBD1 (6 bases). This CDR3 contains 15 residues. V shed 6 bases and J shed 8 bases, with 19 bases lying between them. Germline V gene lookup returns CDR1 LNHDA and CDR2 SQIVND (reference sequence).

The chain couples TRBV19 to TRBJ2-6; D is unresolved. This CDR3 region has 14 residues. CDR1 LNHDA and CDR2 SQIVND come from the germline V gene (reference sequence). The V end was cut by 5 bases, the J end by 0 bases, with 5 bases between. CDR3 region: CASSRSSGANVLTF. The CDR3 bases are TGTGCCAGTAGTCGCAGCTCTGGGGCCAACGTCCTGACTTTC.